These T cell receptor beta chains were read from a single sample in a study of shared clonotypes between healthy human individuals. Clones were read by immunoSEQ multiplex PCR, and TCRdb kept only the in-frame ones, dropping some. The sample has about 1 million clones, more than 75% seen once; the top ten hold under 0.6%. Sequenced material: memory CD4+ T cells from PBMCs. The source is a man between 18 and 29 years old in good health. Some clones in this sample may be carry-over from other donors' samples. Both conserved end residues are part of each CDR3. The order of the fields is V gene, J gene, clone size, D gene, CDR3 DNA, CDR3 protein. D genes are given only for firm matches. Expanded clones get a size class; other rows say once, few or many, or leave the size out.

V gene: TRBV5-1; J gene: TRBJ2-4; clone size: NA; D gene: NA; CDR3 DNA: TGCGCCAGCAGCTTAGGATCGGAACAAAGTTACAAAAACATTCAGTACTTC; CDR3 protein: CASSLGSEQSYKNIQYF
V gene: TRBV2; J gene: TRBJ1-5; clone size: NA; D gene: NA; CDR3 DNA: TGTGCCAGCAGGGCGGGTCCCGGCGGCAATCAGCCCCAGCATTTT; CDR3 protein: CASRAGPGGNQPQHF
V gene: TRBV4-1; J gene: TRBJ2-4; clone size: NA; D gene: TRBD2; CDR3 DNA: TGCGCCAGCAGCCAAGGGGGACTAACCCTGAAAAACATTCAGTACTTC; CDR3 protein: CASSQGGLTLKNIQYF
V gene: TRBV28; J gene: TRBJ1-1; clone size: few; D gene: NA; CDR3 DNA: TGTGCCAGCAGCCAGGACATTGGAGGTCCCGAGGAAGCTTTCTTT; CDR3 protein: CASSQDIGGPEEAFF
V gene: TRBV7-9; J gene: TRBJ1-4; clone size: NA; D gene: NA; CDR3 DNA: TGTGCCAGCAGCTATGGGTGGGAAGCTAATGAAAAACTGTTTTTT; CDR3 protein: CASSYGWEANEKLFF
V gene: TRBV7-2; J gene: TRBJ1-3; clone size: NA; D gene: TRBD1; CDR3 DNA: TGTGCCAGCAGCTTTACCGGGACAGTCGCCTTCTCTGGAAACACCATATATTTT; CDR3 protein: CASSFTGTVAFSGNTIYF
V gene: TRBV2; J gene: TRBJ2-7; clone size: NA; D gene: TRBD2; CDR3 DNA: TGTGCCAGCAGGGCGGGAGTTGGATACTACGAGCAGTACTTC; CDR3 protein: CASRAGVGYYEQYF
V gene: TRBV30; J gene: TRBJ1-2; clone size: NA; D gene: TRBD1; CDR3 DNA: TGTGCCTGGAGTAGACTCCAACAGGGGACTAACTATGGCTACACCTTC; CDR3 protein: CAWSRLQQGTNYGYTF
V gene: TRBV27; J gene: TRBJ1-5; clone size: NA; D gene: TRBD1; CDR3 DNA: TGTGCCAGCAGTCCTACCCGGGACAGGGGAGGTTCGGTTCGTCAGCCCCAGCATTTT; CDR3 protein: CASSPTRDRGGSVRQPQHF
V gene: TRBV9; J gene: TRBJ2-3; clone size: NA; D gene: TRBD2; CDR3 DNA: TGTGCCAGCAGCGCTACTAGCGGGAGGGCCGGCACAGATACGCAGTATTTT; CDR3 protein: CASSATSGRAGTDTQYF
V gene: TRBV5-4; J gene: TRBJ1-4; clone size: NA; D gene: NA; CDR3 DNA: TGTGCCAGCAGCGTCCTTGGGGGGACTAATGAAAAACTGTTTTTT; CDR3 protein: CASSVLGGTNEKLFF
V gene: TRBV18; J gene: TRBJ2-3; clone size: NA; D gene: NA; CDR3 DNA: TGTGCCAGCTCACCTACGGATACGCAGTATTTT; CDR3 protein: CASSPTDTQYF
V gene: TRBV28; J gene: TRBJ2-1; clone size: NA; D gene: TRBD2; CDR3 DNA: TGTGCCAGCAGTTTACCTACTAGCGGGAGCAATGAGCAGTTCTTC; CDR3 protein: CASSLPTSGSNEQFF
V gene: TRBV7-2; J gene: TRBJ1-1; clone size: NA; D gene: NA; CDR3 DNA: TGTGCCAGCAGCTTTCGACACCCACTACCCACTGAAGCTTTCTTT; CDR3 protein: CASSFRHPLPTEAFF
V gene: TRBV27; J gene: TRBJ1-2; clone size: NA; D gene: NA; CDR3 DNA: TGTGCCAGCAGTTTTAGGGTGGGATGGGGGATGAACTATGGCTACACCTTC; CDR3 protein: CASSFRVGWGMNYGYTF
V gene: TRBV2; J gene: TRBJ1-3; clone size: NA; D gene: NA; CDR3 DNA: TGTGCCAGCGGAAAGGGGGAGGGAAACACCATATATTTT; CDR3 protein: CASGKGEGNTIYF
V gene: TRBV23-1; J gene: TRBJ2-7; clone size: NA; D gene: NA; CDR3 DNA: TGCGCCAGCAACCGGGGGAAGCGGAGGGCCTACGAGCAGTACTTC; CDR3 protein: CASNRGKRRAYEQYF
V gene: TRBV6-1; J gene: TRBJ2-7; clone size: NA; D gene: TRBD1; CDR3 DNA: TGTGCCAGCACCCTTAGGGGTGGGACAGGCTACGAGCAGTACTTC; CDR3 protein: CASTLRGGTGYEQYF
V gene: TRBV2; J gene: TRBJ1-1; clone size: NA; D gene: NA; CDR3 DNA: TGTGCCAGCAACCCTAGGGAGGGGAACACTGAAGCTTTCTTT; CDR3 protein: CASNPREGNTEAFF
V gene: TRBV10-2; J gene: TRBJ2-3; clone size: NA; D gene: NA; CDR3 DNA: TGCGCCAGCAGTGACCATAAGGGCTCGGCGCAGTATTTT; CDR3 protein: CASSDHKGSAQYF
V gene: TRBV29-1; J gene: TRBJ2-4; clone size: NA; D gene: TRBD2; CDR3 DNA: TGCAGCGGTAGCGGGAGCCCTGAAAACATTCAGTACTTC; CDR3 protein: CSGSGSPENIQYF
V gene: TRBV6-1; J gene: TRBJ2-1; clone size: NA; D gene: NA; CDR3 DNA: TGTGCCAGCAGTGTTTCTAGCCCCGTTAATGAGCAGTTCTTC; CDR3 protein: CASSVSSPVNEQFF
V gene: TRBV6-1; J gene: TRBJ2-3; clone size: NA; D gene: TRBD1; CDR3 DNA: TGTGCCAGCAGTGATACCCCCGGACAGGGGGGTAGGACAGATACGCAGTATTTT; CDR3 protein: CASSDTPGQGGRTDTQYF
V gene: TRBV5-1; J gene: TRBJ2-7; clone size: NA; D gene: NA; CDR3 DNA: TGCGCCAGTGGGCGGGACGGTGCCTACGAGCAGTACTTC; CDR3 protein: CASGRDGAYEQYF
V gene: TRBV25-1; J gene: TRBJ1-4; clone size: NA; D gene: NA; CDR3 DNA: TGTGCCAGCAGTGAACGTACAACTAATGAAAAACTGTTTTTT; CDR3 protein: CASSERTTNEKLFF
V gene: TRBV27; J gene: TRBJ1-6; clone size: once; D gene: TRBD1; CDR3 DNA: TGTGCCACAAGACAGGGGCGGTCTGGTTCACCCCTCCACTTT; CDR3 protein: CATRQGRSGSPLHF
V gene: TRBV28; J gene: TRBJ1-5; clone size: NA; D gene: TRBD1; CDR3 DNA: TGTGCCAGCAGTTTATTTGGGACAGGGCCTAGAGGTCAGCCCCAGCATTTT; CDR3 protein: CASSLFGTGPRGQPQHF
V gene: TRBV5-1; J gene: TRBJ1-1; clone size: NA; D gene: NA; CDR3 DNA: TGCGCCAGCAGCTTGTCTCCAGGCCAGGGCACTGAAGCTTTCTTT; CDR3 protein: CASSLSPGQGTEAFF
V gene: TRBV29-1; J gene: TRBJ1-1; clone size: NA; D gene: NA; CDR3 DNA: TGCAGCGTCGCTACAGGGAACACTGAAGCTTTCTTT; CDR3 protein: CSVATGNTEAFF
V gene: TRBV18; J gene: TRBJ2-7; clone size: many; D gene: NA; CDR3 DNA: TGTGCCAGCTCACCGTCAGACTACGAGCAGTACTTC; CDR3 protein: CASSPSDYEQYF
V gene: TRBV9; J gene: TRBJ2-3; clone size: NA; D gene: NA; CDR3 DNA: TGTGCCAGCAGCGTACCGGCAGATACGCAGTATTTT; CDR3 protein: CASSVPADTQYF
V gene: TRBV28; J gene: TRBJ2-7; clone size: NA; D gene: NA; CDR3 DNA: TGTGCCAGCAGAACAGGGTTTTTCGACGAGCAGTACTTC; CDR3 protein: CASRTGFFDEQYF
V gene: TRBV6-6; J gene: TRBJ1-1; clone size: few; D gene: TRBD1; CDR3 DNA: TGTGCCAGCAGTTCGGACAGGGGGAACACTGAAGCTTTCTTT; CDR3 protein: CASSSDRGNTEAFF
V gene: TRBV5-1; J gene: TRBJ2-1; clone size: once; D gene: NA; CDR3 DNA: TGCGCCAGCACCCGACAGGTTAGCTCCTACAATGAGCAGTTCTTC; CDR3 protein: CASTRQVSSYNEQFF
V gene: TRBV11-2; J gene: TRBJ2-2; clone size: NA; D gene: NA; CDR3 DNA: TGTGCCAGCAGCCCAGTCCGGGGGCCGAGTACCGGGGAGCTGTTTTTT; CDR3 protein: CASSPVRGPSTGELFF
V gene: TRBV7-2; J gene: TRBJ1-1; clone size: NA; D gene: TRBD1; CDR3 DNA: TGTGCCAGCAGCTTTACAGGGGAAGTGCGTGCAGGTGAAGCTTTCTTT; CDR3 protein: CASSFTGEVRAGEAFF
V gene: TRBV9; J gene: TRBJ1-2; clone size: NA; D gene: NA; CDR3 DNA: TGTGCCAGCAGCGTAGACGGGGGCACTAACTATGGCTACACCTTC; CDR3 protein: CASSVDGGTNYGYTF
V gene: TRBV15; J gene: TRBJ2-7; clone size: NA; D gene: NA; CDR3 DNA: TGTGCCACCGCCCGTCAGGGGTTGGGCGAGCAGTACTTC; CDR3 protein: CATARQGLGEQYF
V gene: TRBV29-1; J gene: TRBJ2-7; clone size: NA; D gene: NA; CDR3 DNA: TGCAGCGACGACAGGCCCTACGAGCAGTACTTC; CDR3 protein: CSDDRPYEQYF
V gene: TRBV28; J gene: TRBJ1-1; clone size: once; D gene: NA; CDR3 DNA: TGTGCCAGCAGTCCATCCAAGCCTAACAGGGCTAGCACTGAAGCTTTCTTT; CDR3 protein: CASSPSKPNRASTEAFF
V gene: TRBV4-2; J gene: TRBJ1-4; clone size: NA; D gene: TRBD1; CDR3 DNA: TGTGCCAGCAGCCCTGGACAGGGATCAACTAATGAAAAACTGTTTTTT; CDR3 protein: CASSPGQGSTNEKLFF
V gene: TRBV2; J gene: TRBJ2-5; clone size: NA; D gene: TRBD1; CDR3 DNA: TGTGCCAGCAGCGGGACAGGGCAAGAGACCCAGTACTTC; CDR3 protein: CASSGTGQETQYF
V gene: TRBV27; J gene: TRBJ2-1; clone size: NA; D gene: NA; CDR3 DNA: TGTGCCAGCAGTTTAGGAACCGGGAATGAGCAGTTCTTC; CDR3 protein: CASSLGTGNEQFF